The 31 T cell receptor beta chains in this list originate from one sample, sequenced in a study of blood T cell repertoires in COVID-19. Clones were sequenced by immunoSEQ multiplex PCR, and TCRdb holds only the in-frame ones, with some missing. Of a few hundred thousand clones listed, about nine tenths are singletons. The sample taken for sequencing was PBMCs or T cells enriched from blood (not recorded which). These receptors originate from a woman aged 50 to 60 who had been exposed to COVID-19.

CDR3 residues: CASSHPSGGIYEQYF. For the CDR3, the DNA is TGTGCCAGCAGCCATCCTAGCGGGGGTATATACGAGCAGTACTTC. The chain joins TRBV3-1 (or the pseudogene TRBV3-2) to TRBJ2-7; 10 nucleotides line up with TRBD2. The CDR3 totals 15 residues. Unmatched junction bases numbered 6, after V lost 3 bases and J lost 4 bases. The germline CDR1 and CDR2 sequences are LGHDT and YNNKEL (reference sequence).

The table lists this clone with a count of one. The chain joins TRBV3-1 (or the pseudogene TRBV3-2) to TRBJ2-1; 10 nucleotides align to TRBD2. This CDR3 has 16 amino acids. CDR1 and CDR2 (germline): LGHDT, YNNKEL (reference sequence). V dropped 3 bases and J dropped 8; count of bases not matched to a gene: 10. This chain's CDR3 is CASSHDSGGLFDEQFF. As DNA, the CDR3 is TGTGCCAGCAGCCATGATAGCGGGGGGCTTTTCGATGAGCAGTTCTTC.

The chain combines TRBV9 with TRBJ2-3; 9 bases agree with TRBD1. V trimming: 3 bases; J trimming: 6 bases; junction bases outside the gene matches: 5. The CDR3 is 14 amino acids. CDR1 and CDR2 from the germline V gene are SGDLS and YYNGEE. The CDR3 DNA follows: TGTGCCAGCAGCGGGGGACAGGGCTGGGATACGCAGTATTTT. This translates into CASSGGQGWDTQYF. The full variable domain, rest sourced from reference TRBV9 and TRBJ2-3, is DSGVTQTPKHLITATGQRVTLRCSPRSGDLSVYWYQQSLDQGLQFLIQYYNGEERAKGNILERFSAQQFPDLHSELNLSSLELGDSALYFCASSGGQGWDTQYFGPGTRLTVL.

The V call is TRBV28, the J call TRBJ1-1; 12 bases agree with TRBD1. The germline CDR1 and CDR2 sequences are MDHEN and SYDVKM. This CDR3 region has 18 residues. V dropped 2 bases and J dropped 3; count of bases not matched to a gene: 10. The CDR3 DNA is TGTGCCAGCAGTTTACCTCGGGACAGGGGGCTTCGGGACACTGAAGCTTTCTTT. This translates into CASSLPRDRGLRDTEAFF.

The chain carries TRBV30 and TRBJ1-6; D gene ambiguous. Trimming pared 2 bases from V and 8 bases from J, leaving 22 bases between. This CDR3 is 17 amino acids long. Germline V gene sequence: CDR1 GTSNPN, CDR2 SVGIG (reference sequence). The DNA of the CDR3 is TGTGCCTGGAGTCCAACACCAATACGGGGTCCGGATTCACCCCTCCACTTT. Amino acids: CAWSPTPIRGPDSPLHF.

This clone appeared a single time. V gene TRBV19 combines with J gene TRBJ2-2; no firm D call. The CDR3 spans 13 residues. V lost 3 bases to trimming and J lost 3 bases, with 5 bases between them. Per the germline V gene, CDR1 is LNHDA and CDR2 is SQIVND (reference sequence). In nucleotides, the CDR3 is TGTGCCAGTAGTATCACTTACACCGGGGAGCTGTTTTTT. Amino acids: CASSITYTGELFF.

V is TRBV9 and J is TRBJ2-3; tentative D call: TRBD2 (5 bases). The CDR3 totals 14 residues. Deletions cut 4 bases from V and 2 bases from J, with 11 bases between. Germline V gene sequence: CDR1 SGDLS, CDR2 YYNGEE. In nucleotides, the CDR3 is TGTGCCAGCAGCTCCGGACTTGACACAGATACGCAGTATTTT. Translation gives CASSSGLDTDTQYF.

This clone was recorded many times. The chain has TRBV29-1 and TRBJ1-2, with 9 bases that match TRBD1. Germline loops: CDR1 SQVTM, CDR2 ANQGSEA. The V segment lost 4 bases and the J segment 8 bases; nucleotides outside the gene matches: 5. CDR3 length: 12 amino acids. The CDR3 sequence is CSVGQGDGGYTF. DNA of the CDR3: TGCAGCGTTGGACAGGGGGATGGAGGCTACACCTTC.

This clone showed up just a few times. V is TRBV28 and J is TRBJ2-2; tentative D call: TRBD1 (6 bases). V was trimmed by 6 bases and J by 1 base, leaving 12 bases between them. CDR1 is MDHEN and CDR2 is SYDVKM in the germline V gene. The CDR3 extends over 15 amino acids. The CDR3 region has the DNA TGTGCCAGCAGCCCTGCAGGGGTGAACACCGGGGAGCTGTTTTTT. Translating it yields CASSPAGVNTGELFF.

The chain joins TRBV30 to TRBJ1-5; D uncertain. This CDR3 comprises 13 residues. Trimming left V 2 bases short and J 3 bases short, with 8 bases between. The germline gives CDR1 GTSNPN, CDR2 SVGIG (reference sequence). The CDR3 is CAWSTGYNQPQHF. CDR3 in DNA: TGTGCCTGGAGTACGGGATACAATCAGCCCCAGCATTTT.

The CDR3 DNA sequence: TGTGCCAGGGGATCGGGACTGGGCAATGAGCAGTTCTTC. This sequence encodes CARGSGLGNEQFF. The genes are TRBV2 and TRBJ2-1; tentative D call: TRBD2 (6 bases). CDR1 and CDR2 (germline): SNHLY, FYNNEI. V shed 9 bases and J shed 6 bases, with 15 bases lying between them. This CDR3 region has 13 residues.

V usage is TRBV5-1 and J usage is TRBJ2-7; 8 bases are shared with TRBD1. Germline CDR1 is SGHRS and CDR2 is YFSETQ. V lost 4 bases and J lost 5; bases outside the gene matches: 11. CDR3 length: 15 residues. This CDR3 reads CASSVGGQGWDEQYF. The CDR3 DNA reads as TGCGCCAGCAGCGTCGGCGGACAGGGTTGGGACGAGCAGTACTTC.

This clone has just one count. The rearrangement joins TRBV28 to TRBJ2-3; the match to TRBD2 covers 10 bases. The CDR3 is made up of 13 amino acids. Trimming cost V 5 bases and J 11 bases; bases outside gene matches: 7. CDR1 is MDHEN, CDR2 SYDVKM, per germline. Here the CDR3 DNA reads TGTGCCAGCAGTGATGTGCTAGCGGGGGAGCAGTATTTT. As protein: CASSDVLAGEQYF.

V usage is TRBV6-1 and J usage is TRBJ1-3; a possible D gene is TRBD1 (5 bases). Trimming pared 4 bases from V and 0 bases from J, leaving 13 bases between. Germline CDR1 reads MNHNS; CDR2 reads SASEGT. This CDR3 contains 16 residues. The CDR3 DNA reads TGTGCCAGCAGTGTGCAGGACAAGAGCTCTGGAAACACCATATATTTT. The encoded protein is CASSVQDKSSGNTIYF.

The chain recombines TRBV6-5 with TRBJ2-7, with D possibly matching TRBD2 (6 bases). The CDR3 has 14 amino acids. Per the germline V gene, CDR1 is MNHEY and CDR2 is SVGAGI. The V end lost 6 bases, the J end lost 3 bases, and 15 bases lay between the germline ends. The CDR3 DNA follows: TGTGCCAGCAGCCCCGGGCCTAGCGTCTACGAGCAGTACTTC. It yields the protein CASSPGPSVYEQYF.

V and J are TRBV28 and TRBJ1-2; D unclear. The V and J ends lost 5 bases and 8 bases respectively, with 9 bases between them. The CDR3 contains 11 residues. Germline V gene sequence: CDR1 MDHEN, CDR2 SYDVKM. DNA for the CDR3: TGTGCCAGCAGTCGGACGGGGGGCTACACCTTC. It encodes CASSRTGGYTF.

The chain joins TRBV24-1 to TRBJ2-5; 9 bases are shared with TRBD1. V trimming: 5 bases; J trimming: 2 bases; junction bases outside the gene matches: 8. This CDR3 is built from 16 residues. Germline assignment: CDR1 KGHDR and CDR2 SFDVKD. CDR3 amino acids: CATSAQGQGRQETQYF. The CDR3 DNA sequence: TGTGCCACCAGTGCACAAGGACAGGGGAGACAAGAGACCCAGTACTTC.

This clone was observed a few times. Other DNA sequences in this sample translate to the same CDR3. This chain links TRBV3-1 (or the pseudogene TRBV3-2) with TRBJ2-5; D might be TRBD1 (6 bases). V was clipped by 4 bases and J by 5 bases, with 14 bases between them. The germline CDR1 and CDR2 sequences are LGHDT and YNNKEL (reference sequence). The CDR3 has 14 amino acids. CDR3 sequence (DNA): TGTGCCAGCAGCCGGTCAGGGGCAAGGGAGACCCAGTACTTC. As protein: CASSRSGARETQYF.

This clone occurred once. CDR3 coding DNA: TGTGCCAGCAGCTATACAGGGGATTATGGCTACACCTTC. Amino acids: CASSYTGDYGYTF. The chain has TRBV12-3 or TRBV12-4 and TRBJ1-2, with TRBD1 matching over 7 bases. J gave up 5 bases and V 6 bases, and 6 bases lay outside the gene matches. The CDR3 has 13 residues.

This clone came up once. The chain uses TRBV14 and TRBJ1-6; a possible D gene is TRBD1 (6 bases). This CDR3 is 14 amino acids long. V shed 6 bases and J shed 10 bases, with 16 bases lying between them. Germline V CDR1 and CDR2: SGHDN, FVKESK. CDR3 residues: CASRLTTGSSPLHF. CDR3 sequence (DNA): TGTGCCAGCAGACTAACAACAGGGAGCTCACCCCTCCACTTT.

Details on this clone: Other DNA sequences in the same sample also yield this CDR3. The chain carries TRBV6-5 and TRBJ2-7; 7 bases match TRBD1. Germline V gene lookup returns CDR1 MNHEY and CDR2 SVGAGI. This CDR3 contains 14 residues. The junction had 5 bases not matched to a gene; V was cut back by 6 bases and J by 0 bases. For the CDR3, the DNA is TGTGCCAGCAGCCGACAGGGTAGCTCCTACGAGCAGTACTTC. It translates to CASSRQGSSYEQYF.

This clone appeared once. This sequence joins TRBV3-1 (or the pseudogene TRBV3-2) and TRBJ2-5, with TRBD1 matching over 7 bases. The CDR3 spans 14 residues. In germline, CDR1 is LGHDT, CDR2 YNNKEL (reference sequence). The trim removed 4 bases at V and 3 bases at J, leaving 5 bases unmatched. CDR3 residues: CASSRLDRKETQYF. The DNA of the CDR3 is TGTGCCAGCAGCCGACTGGACAGGAAAGAGACCCAGTACTTC.

The V call is TRBV6-5, the J call TRBJ1-3, with D possibly being TRBD1 (5 bases). This CDR3 is 13 amino acids long. The germline V gene encodes CDR1 MNHEY and CDR2 SVGAGI. Between the trimmed V and J ends, which lost 10 bases and 1 base, there was a span of 11 bases. Here the CDR3 reads CATLGDSGNTIYF. In DNA form, the CDR3 reads TGTGCCACCCTAGGGGATTCTGGAAACACCATATATTTT.

As regards this clone: Other DNA variants within this sample encode the same CDR3. The chain carries TRBV5-1 and TRBJ2-7, with TRBD1 identical over 7 bases. V was clipped by 0 bases and J by 2 bases; unmatched bases: 5. CDR1 is SGHRS and CDR2 is YFSETQ in the germline V gene. CDR3 length: 15 amino acids. The CDR3, as DNA: TGCGCCAGCAGCTTGGCGGGGCAGGGGGCCTACGAGCAGTACTTC. This sequence encodes CASSLAGQGAYEQYF.

CDR3 loop: CASSESGQGTLGLFF. CDR3 bases: TGTGCCAGCAGTGAGTCGGGACAGGGAACCCTTGGACTGTTTTTT. The V gene is TRBV6-1, the J gene TRBJ1-4; 9 nucleotides align to TRBD1. This CDR3 spans 15 amino acids. Unmatched junction bases numbered 12, after V lost 3 bases and J lost 13 bases. Germline V gene lookup returns CDR1 MNHNS and CDR2 SASEGT.

The rearrangement links TRBV6-5 to TRBJ1-2, with 7 nucleotides matching TRBD1. Trimming removed 6 bases from V and 4 bases from J; junction bases left unmatched: 11. Germline CDR1 is MNHEY and CDR2 is SVGAGI. This CDR3 has 15 residues. CDR3 sequence reads: CASSPERGHVYGYTF. The CDR3 DNA sequence: TGTGCCAGCAGCCCCGAAAGGGGGCACGTCTATGGCTACACCTTC.

The chain has TRBV30 and TRBJ1-6, with 7 bases that match TRBD1. Germline V lookup: CDR1 GTSNPN, CDR2 SVGIG (reference sequence). The CDR3 extends over 14 amino acids. The junction had 5 bases not matched to a gene; V was cut back by 0 bases and J by 9 bases. Here the CDR3 DNA reads TGTGCCTGGAGTGTACGACAGGGAAGTTCACCCCTCCACTTT. This sequence encodes CAWSVRQGSSPLHF.

The rearrangement joins TRBV4-2 to TRBJ2-1, with D hard to call. With 0 bases removed from V and 5 bases from J, the gap between germline ends came to 8 bases. The CDR3 has 14 residues. Germline CDR1 and CDR2: LGHNA and YNFKEQ. CDR3 loop: CASSQDPKNNEQFF. Written as DNA, the CDR3 is TGTGCCAGCAGCCAAGACCCAAAAAACAATGAGCAGTTCTTC.

The chain is built from TRBV7-9 and TRBJ2-2; 10 positions agree with TRBD2. V shed 5 bases, J shed 4 bases, and the junction held 7 bases outside the gene matches. The CDR3 runs to 16 residues. CDR1 is SEHNR and CDR2 is FQNEAQ in the germline V gene (reference sequence). CDR3 bases: TGTGCCAGCAGCACCTTAGCGGGGGGCCTCACCGGGGAGCTGTTTTTT. This encodes CASSTLAGGLTGELFF.

This clone was detected only once. The chain links TRBV15 to TRBJ2-1, with 9 bases aligning to TRBD1. The germline CDR1 and CDR2 sequences are LNHNV and YYDKDF (reference sequence). The CDR3 contains 16 residues. The V segment lost 3 bases and the J segment 6 bases; nucleotides outside the gene matches: 9. CDR3 region: CATSSKQGAHGNEQFF. Here the CDR3 DNA reads TGTGCCACCAGCAGCAAACAGGGGGCGCACGGCAATGAGCAGTTCTTC.

This clone was recorded once. The rearrangement links TRBV12-3 or TRBV12-4 to TRBJ2-5, with 7 bases identical to TRBD1. V was clipped by 6 bases and J by 4 bases; unmatched bases: 5. The CDR3 is 13 amino acids. The CDR3 sequence is CASSSGQRETQYF. The CDR3 DNA reads TGTGCCAGCAGCTCGGGACAGCGAGAGACCCAGTACTTC.